This T cell receptor beta chain was captured by sequencing in a study of blood T cell repertoires in COVID-19. Methods used by the authors: Reference gene primer amplification gave estimated nucleated cell counts. Sequencing was performed with immunoSEQ multiplex PCR; in TCRdb, only in-frame clones are kept and a portion is missing. The V and J calls and clone size were taken over from that table, and D and trimming were inferred from the DNA. The profile covers 200,000 to 250,000 clones, with 70% to 90% appearing a single time and roughly 13% taken by the ten largest. The CDR3 has 14 residues. Germline CDR1 and CDR2: SGHVS and FQNEAQ. V gave up 8 bases and J gave up 0 bases, with 14 bases separating them.

This receptor was obtained from a human donor in a cohort sampled during active COVID-19. Sequencing was done on a sample of peripheral blood. The chain links TRBV7-8 to TRBJ2-7; perhaps TRBD2 as D (5 bases). CDR3 nucleotides: TGTGCCAGCTATGATCCGGGGAGCTCCTACGAGCAGTACTTC. It yields the protein CASYDPGSSYEQYF.